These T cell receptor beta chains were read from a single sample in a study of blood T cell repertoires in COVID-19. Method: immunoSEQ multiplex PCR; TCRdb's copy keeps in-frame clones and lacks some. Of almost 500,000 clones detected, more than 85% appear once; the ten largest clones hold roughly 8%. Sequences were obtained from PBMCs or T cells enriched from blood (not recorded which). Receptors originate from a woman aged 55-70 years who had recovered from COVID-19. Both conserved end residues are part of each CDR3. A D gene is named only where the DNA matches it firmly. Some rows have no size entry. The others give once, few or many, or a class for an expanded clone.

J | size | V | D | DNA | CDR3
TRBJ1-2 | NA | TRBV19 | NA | TGTGCCAGTAGTGCGGGGGTCGGCTACACCTTC | CASSAGVGYTF
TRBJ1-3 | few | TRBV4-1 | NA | TGCGCCAGCAGTTATCAACAGGGAGCCGGAAACACCATATATTTT | CASSYQQGAGNTIYF
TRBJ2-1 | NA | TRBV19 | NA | TGTGCCAGTACTAGGTATCCCGGGAATGAGCAGTTCTTC | CASTRYPGNEQFF
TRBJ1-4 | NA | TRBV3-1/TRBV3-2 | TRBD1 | TGTGCCAGCAGCGCGACGACAGGGGGGAATGAAAAACTGTTTTTT | CASSATTGGNEKLFF
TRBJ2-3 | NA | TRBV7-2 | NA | TGTGCCAGCACCGGAGGGGCAGATACGCAGTATTTT | CASTGGADTQYF
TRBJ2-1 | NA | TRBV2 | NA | TGTGCCAGCAGTGGAGCCAGGGGCTCCTACAATGAGCAGTTCTTC | CASSGARGSYNEQFF
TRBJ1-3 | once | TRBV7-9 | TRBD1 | TGTGCCAGCAGATTGGGACAGGGGGCGCTAGCTGGAAACACCATATATTTT | CASRLGQGALAGNTIYF
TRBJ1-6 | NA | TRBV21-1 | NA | TGTGCCAGCACCAAGAGGGGGTATTCACCCCTCCACTTT | CASTKRGYSPLHF
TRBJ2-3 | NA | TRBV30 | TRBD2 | TGTGCTTCGACCCCGGGGGGGGCGGGAGATACGCAGTATTTT | CASTPGGAGDTQYF
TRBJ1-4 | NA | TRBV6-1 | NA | TGTGCCAGCAGTGATCGGGGGAACGGTAATGAAAAACTGTTTTTT | CASSDRGNGNEKLFF
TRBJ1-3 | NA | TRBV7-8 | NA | TGTGCCAGCAGCTTGATGTCCGGGGTCAGAATGGGAAACACCATATATTTT | CASSLMSGVRMGNTIYF
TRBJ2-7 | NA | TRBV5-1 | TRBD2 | TGCGCCAGCAGCACTAGCGGGGGGTCCTCCTACGAGCAGTACTTC | CASSTSGGSSYEQYF
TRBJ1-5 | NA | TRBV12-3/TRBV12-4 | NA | TGTGCCAGCACCTTAAGATTAGTTCAGCCCCAGCATTTT | CASTLRLVQPQHF
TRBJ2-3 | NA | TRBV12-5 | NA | TGTGCTAGTGGTTTGCAAAGACACCGCACAGATACGCAGTATTTT | CASGLQRHRTDTQYF
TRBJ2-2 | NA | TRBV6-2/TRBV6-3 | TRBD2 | TGTGCCAGCAGTACCGGGACTACGAGCACCGGGGAGCTGTTTTTT | CASSTGTTSTGELFF
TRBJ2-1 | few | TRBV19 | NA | TGTGCCAGTAGTACCCACCGACAGGACCCCTACAATGAGCAGTTCTTC | CASSTHRQDPYNEQFF
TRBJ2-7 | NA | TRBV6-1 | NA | TGTGCCAGCAGTGCGAGTTATTTTAGCAGGGGACCACACTACGAGCAGTACTTC | CASSASYFSRGPHYEQYF
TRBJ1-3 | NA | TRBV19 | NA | TGTGCCAGTAGTATAATGAACCCGGGAACCCCGAAGAGAAACACCATATATTTT | CASSIMNPGTPKRNTIYF
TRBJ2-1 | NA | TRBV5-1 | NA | TGCGCCAGCAGCTTGCGCGGGGGCCTTAGCAATGAGCAGTTCTTC | CASSLRGGLSNEQFF
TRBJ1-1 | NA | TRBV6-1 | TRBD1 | TGTGCCAGCAGTGAACTCGACAGGGGGAGCACTGAAGCTTTCTTT | CASSELDRGSTEAFF
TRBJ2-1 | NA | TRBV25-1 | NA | TGTGCCAGCAGTGATGCCAGGGGGGACGATGAGCAGTTCTTC | CASSDARGDDEQFF
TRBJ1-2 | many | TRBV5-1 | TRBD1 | TGCGCCAGCAGCCCAGGGACAGGGGGCGCGAGTATCTATGGCTACACCTTC | CASSPGTGGASIYGYTF
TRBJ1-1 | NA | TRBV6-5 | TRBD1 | TGTGCCAGCAAAACCCGACAGGGCCTCACTGAAGCTTTCTTT | CASKTRQGLTEAFF
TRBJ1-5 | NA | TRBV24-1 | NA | TGTGCCACCAGTGATTCCCGGGGAATTGAGCCCCAGCATTTT | CATSDSRGIEPQHF
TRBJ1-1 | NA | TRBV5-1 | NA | TGCGCCAGCAGCTTGGATGGGGCGAACACTGAAGCTTTCTTT | CASSLDGANTEAFF
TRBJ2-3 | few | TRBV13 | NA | TGTGCCAGCAGCTTAGACAGGTGGACAGATACGCAGTATTTT | CASSLDRWTDTQYF
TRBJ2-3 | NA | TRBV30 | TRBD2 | TGTGCCGGGGGGGGAAAGCGTAGCACAGATACGCAGTATTTT | CAGGGKRSTDTQYF
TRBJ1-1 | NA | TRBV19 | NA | TGTGCCAGTAGTCCCGGAGAGCTGACCCTACCTGAAGCTTTCTTT | CASSPGELTLPEAFF
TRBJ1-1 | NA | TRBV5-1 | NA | TGCGCCAGCAGCTTAAACCAGGGGTTGGGTGAAGCTTTCTTT | CASSLNQGLGEAFF
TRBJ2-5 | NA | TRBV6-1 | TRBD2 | TGTGCCAGCAGTGAAGCGTTTTGCGGGGGGGCGCGGGAGACCCAGTACTTC | CASSEAFCGGARETQYF
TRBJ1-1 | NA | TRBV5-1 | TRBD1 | TGCGCCAGCAGCTGGACAGGGGGTTTGAACACTGAAGCTTTCTTT | CASSWTGGLNTEAFF
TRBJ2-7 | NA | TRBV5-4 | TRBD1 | TGTGCCAGCAGCTTGGGGACAGGCGCTGCCTACGAGCAGTACTTC | CASSLGTGAAYEQYF
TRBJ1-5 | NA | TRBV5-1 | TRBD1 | TGCGCCAGCAGCCAGACAGGGAATCAGCCCCAGCATTTT | CASSQTGNQPQHF